This TCR beta chain was sequenced for a study of shared clonotypes between healthy human individuals (dated by TCRdb to the early 2020s). At the level of the whole study: The cohort comprised a couple of women and a few men aged 18 to 49 years. To estimate repertoire size and how much clonotype sharing occurs between individuals, the study deeply sequenced the blood TCR repertoires of roughly 5 healthy adults. To increase sequencing depth and limit assay-specific biases, TCR repertoire library preparation and sequencing were carried out by different laboratories using diverse techniques. Leukapheresis yielded between about 0.9 and 9.5 billion PBMCs per donor. Findings and caveats that apply to the study as a whole: Because the study included a small number of donors, the genetic and exposure-history diversity represented was limited. Only blood was sampled, and tissue TCR repertoires likely differ from those in blood. Pairwise subsampling indicated that sequencing depth was expected to affect the degree of clonotype sharing among donors.

Donors were healthy HIV-negative adults with no recently reported acute infections or vaccinations. Only Caucasian adults living in Nashville, Tennessee, USA were represented among the donors. For unsorted samples, 90 million or so PBMCs were counted and genomic DNA was extracted with the QIAamp DNA Blood Mini kit. After blood collection by leukapheresis, PBMCs were isolated using Ficoll-Histopaque density gradient centrifugation and then cryopreserved in the vapor phase of liquid nitrogen. The germline V gene supplies CDR1 MRHNA and CDR2 SNTAGT. Its CDR3 holds 15 amino acids, cysteine through phenylalanine. Of the read, only the CDR3 DNA is kept; its 45 bases are in frame from base 1. Relative to germline, V is 2 bases shorter and J is 4 bases shorter, with 12 bases between their ends. As regards this clone: Its specific antigen is unknown. Nothing much larger sits one base from this clone, and base qualities are not available.

Using the deep immunoSEQ assay, TCR CDR3 regions were amplified from genomic DNA by multiplex PCR. Extracted genomic DNA from each cell subset was distributed evenly across all wells of several immunoSEQ 96-well plates, and each plate was treated as a replicate. For unsorted PBMC, each replicate PCR was loaded with about 270 ng genomic DNA, equivalent to about 33,000 T cell genomes. Genomic DNA from unsorted PBMC was sequenced over ten immunoSEQ deep assay plates. Purified libraries were measured with a Qubit 3.0 fluorometer, size-checked on a Bioanalyzer 2100, and measured again with the KAPA Library Quantification kit. Every immunoSEQ 96-well plate was sequenced on a separate single-read 150-cycle Illumina NextSeq 550 flow cell. On the study's bioinformatics: Because the immunoSEQ output held only junctional sequences and lacked quality scores, the filtering could not match the filtering applied to full-length reads. To assign V/J genes and CDR3, sequences were annotated using PyIR, a Python wrapper for IgBLAST v1.9, with IMGT germline references. Any read was removed if the V/J assignment was weak (E-value above 1e-6), the CDR3 was missing, or the read contained stop codons, out-of-frame junctions, or ambiguous translated residues. A V3J clonotype was defined by an identical inferred V gene, J gene, and CDR3 amino acid sequence. Percentage overlap between repertoires was calculated by dividing the number of shared unique clonotypes by the size of the smaller repertoire. RTK rarefaction, the Chao1 estimator, and Recon v2.1 estimates of unobserved clonotypes were used to assess repertoire richness. TCRdb stores this immuneACCESS table with in-frame sequences only. Part of the clones is absent; in the studies checked, under half of the shortfall reflects unresolved V genes, and no reason is known for the rest. V and J calls and clone size are given by that table; D and trimming were obtained from the DNA. Across this sample there are around 500,000 clones, with about 79% seen only once. The ten largest clones represent over 10% of the sample.

The sequencing sample was made of PBMCs. This clonotype was sampled from a woman in her thirties or forties in good health. Some clones in this sample may be carry-over from other donors' samples. The chain was built from TRBV6-4 and TRBJ1-5; the D region possibly corresponds to TRBD1 (5 bases align). The sequenced DNA: TGTGCCAGCAGTGACAATCCAGGGTCTAATCAGCCCCAGCATTTT. This is translated as CASSDNPGSNQPQHF.